This T cell receptor (beta chain) was sequenced for a study of cytotoxic CD8 clonotypes in ibrutinib-treated CLL. Germline-derived CDR1 and CDR2 are MNHEY and SMNVEV (reference sequence). V was shortened by 5 bases and J by 4 bases, with 11 bases between the two germline ends. The CDR3 length is 13 residues. Measured with immunoSEQ multiplex PCR; TCRdb has only the in-frame clones, and not every one. The sample has about 5,500 clones; 65% to 70% are singletons. The rearrangement uses TRBV27 and TRBJ2-5; TRBD2 might be the D (5 bases). The receptor's source is a human donor with chronic lymphocytic leukemia. Here the sequenced sample was PBMCs, taken before ibrutinib treatment. In DNA form, the CDR3 reads TGTGCCAGCAGTAAGGACTGGGGAGAGACCCAGTACTTC. It is translated as CASSKDWGETQYF.